The 24 T cell receptor beta chains below all came from one sample that was sequenced in a study of early T cells in non-severe SARS-CoV-2 infection. TCRdb passed the 5' RACE reads through MiXCR, listing each CDR3 protein once. The table records some 77,000 distinct CDR3 sequences, roughly an eighth of them present only once. The sample was whole blood, taken at baseline. The receptors stem from an adult who was a healthcare worker with PCR-confirmed SARS-CoV-2 infection or an uninfected control (not recorded which). The donor label of this sample is uncertain.

This clonotype occurred many times. The V and J genes are TRBV15 and TRBJ2-5; 7 nucleotides line up with TRBD1. Germline values: CDR1 LNHNV, CDR2 YYDKDF (reference sequence). J gave up 2 bases and V 0 bases, and 9 bases lay outside the gene matches. The CDR3 extends over 17 amino acids. CDR3 bases: TGTGCCACCAGCAGAGAGCCCGAGACAGGGAAACAAGAGACCCAGTACTTC. Its protein is CATSREPETGKQETQYF.

This rearrangement joins TRBV11-3 to TRBJ2-7, with TRBD1 matching 7 bases. Germline CDR1 reads SGHNT; CDR2 reads YENEEA. The CDR3 loop spans 14 amino acids. V shed 0 bases, J shed 2 bases, and the junction held 1 base outside the gene matches. The CDR3 reads CASSLEGQTYEQYF. DNA of the CDR3: TGTGCCAGCAGCTTAGAGGGACAGACCTACGAGCAGTACTTC. The full variable domain, its missing parts supplied by reference TRBV11-3 and TRBJ2-7, is EAGVVQSPRYKIIEKKQPVAFWCNPISGHNTLYWYLQNLGQGPELLIRYENEEAVDDSQLPKDRFSAERLKGVDSTLKIQPAELGDSAVYLCASSLEGQTYEQYFGPGTRLTVT.

This clonotype was found a few times. The chain joins TRBV15 to TRBJ2-2, with D uncertain. The CDR3 runs 14 residues. V lost 1 base to trimming and J lost 6 bases, with 9 bases between them. The germline V gene has CDR1 LNHNV and CDR2 YYDKDF (reference sequence). Here the CDR3 reads CATSRVRIPGELFF. Written as DNA, the CDR3 is TGTGCCACCAGCAGAGTTCGGATCCCCGGGGAGCTGTTTTTT.

This chain links TRBV5-1 with TRBJ1-3; possibly TRBD1 for D (5 bases). The CDR3 is made up of 14 amino acids. V dropped 7 bases and J dropped 6 bases, with 17 bases sitting between them. Germline-derived CDR1 and CDR2 are SGHRS and YFSETQ. The chain's CDR3 is CASSVGGFENTIYF. The CDR3 nucleotides read TGCGCCAGCTCGGTCGGGGGGTTCGAAAACACCATATATTTT.

The J gene is TRBJ2-3, the V gene TRBV10-1, with D possibly TRBD1 on 5 matching bases. V dropped 3 bases and J dropped 9 bases, with 19 bases sitting between them. Germline CDR1 and CDR2: WNHNN and SYGVQD (reference sequence). CDR3 length: 15 amino acids. The CDR3 bases are TGCGCCAGCAGTGAAGTAGGGGCCTTGAGGATGACGCAGTATTTT. It codes for CASSEVGALRMTQYF.

This clonotype was recorded many times. The chain uses TRBV3-1 and TRBJ2-1; 10 nucleotides agree with TRBD2. CDR1 is LGHDT and CDR2 is YNNKEL in the germline V gene (reference sequence). The CDR3 runs 14 residues. The V segment lost 7 bases and the J segment 5 bases; nucleotides outside the gene matches: 5. CDR3 loop: CASTPLAGNNEQFF. The CDR3 DNA sequence: TGTGCCAGCACGCCACTAGCGGGGAACAATGAGCAGTTCTTC.

This clonotype was observed many times. The chain joins TRBV29-1 to TRBJ2-1; D gene ambiguous. Between the trimmed V and J ends, which lost 7 bases and 3 bases, there was a span of 16 bases. Germline lookup yields CDR1 SQVTM and CDR2 ANQGSEA. CDR3 size: 14 residues. The CDR3 DNA follows: TGCAGCGGCCGTATCTTCTCGGACTACAATGAGCAGTTCTTC. Residues: CSGRIFSDYNEQFF.

At least ten counts were recorded for this clonotype. The chain combines TRBV19 with TRBJ1-2; D is undetermined. V lost 4 bases and J lost 6, with 9 bases in between. CDR1 LNHDA and CDR2 SQIVND come from the germline V gene (reference sequence). This CDR3 is built from 12 residues. The CDR3, as DNA: TGTGCCAGTAGTAGCCGCGGAGATGGCTACACCTTC. Translation: CASSSRGDGYTF.

This clonotype was detected a few times. This chain connects TRBV10-3 to TRBJ1-5, with a possible D match to TRBD1 (6 bases). The CDR3 loop spans 14 amino acids. V lost 11 bases and J lost 1, with 15 bases in between. Per germline, CDR1 ENHRY and CDR2 SYGVKD. CDR3 amino acids: CAHRAGGSNQPQHF. CDR3 nucleotide sequence: TGTGCCCACAGGGCCGGGGGAAGCAATCAGCCCCAGCATTTT.

This clonotype was seen a few times. DNA for the CDR3: TGTGCCAGCAGCCCCCCTAGGTCGCGGGAGGCAAACCAAGAGACCCAGTACTTC. Residues: CASSPPRSREANQETQYF. This chain joins TRBV3-1 and TRBJ2-5; 8 positions match TRBD2. Germline V gene data show CDR1 as LGHDT and CDR2 as YNNKEL (reference sequence). V shed 4 bases and J 0 bases; nucleotides not matched to a gene: 13. This CDR3 has 18 residues.

This clonotype has a handful of counts. The genes are TRBV2 and TRBJ2-7; 9 nucleotides line up with TRBD1. V shed 7 bases, J shed 0 bases, and the junction held 4 bases outside the gene matches. Germline values: CDR1 SNHLY, CDR2 FYNNEI. There are 14 residues in the CDR3. CDR3 DNA sequence: TGTGCCAGCACCACGGACAGGGGCTCCTACGAGCAGTACTTC. Translation gives CASTTDRGSYEQYF.

This clonotype was recorded a few times. V is TRBV11-2 and J is TRBJ2-5; D assignment may be TRBD1 or TRBD2 (5 bases each). Trimming pared 4 bases from V and 5 bases from J, leaving 20 bases between. The CDR3 is 16 amino acids. CDR1 and CDR2 from the germline V gene are SGHAT and FQNNGV. This CDR3 reads CASSSFSSLGEETQYF. The CDR3 coding sequence is TGTGCCAGCAGCTCCTTCAGTTCCCTAGGGGAGGAGACCCAGTACTTC. Combining the CDR3 with reference TRBV11-2 and TRBJ2-5 gives the whole variable domain EAGVAQSPRYKIIEKRQSVAFWCNPISGHATLYWYQQILGQGPKLLIQFQNNGVVDDSQLPKDRFSAERLKGVDSTLKIQPAKLEDSAVYLCASSSFSSLGEETQYFGPGTRLLVL.

V is TRBV20-1 and J is TRBJ2-2; TRBD2 matches 8 bases. Germline V lookup: CDR1 DFQATT, CDR2 SNEGSKA (reference sequence). The CDR3 covers 15 residues. With V trimmed by 0 bases and J by 6 bases, 6 bases remained unmatched. CDR3 sequence (DNA): TGCAGTGCTAGAGATAGCGGGATAGTAGCCGGGGAGCTGTTTTTT. Protein sequence: CSARDSGIVAGELFF.

The genes are TRBV20-1 and TRBJ2-1, with 7 bases that match TRBD1. This CDR3 is 14 amino acids long. Per germline, CDR1 DFQATT and CDR2 SNEGSKA (reference sequence). V was pared by 5 bases and J by 7 bases, with 11 bases of the junction left unmatched. In DNA, the CDR3 is TGCAGTGCTCCCAGTTACAGGGGTGTAAATGAGCAGTTCTTC. This translates into CSAPSYRGVNEQFF.

This clonotype was seen only a few times. The chain is built from TRBV5-1 and TRBJ2-1, with D unclear. The V and J ends lost 4 bases and 5 bases respectively, with 7 bases between them. The CDR3 consists of 12 residues. Germline values: CDR1 SGHRS, CDR2 YFSETQ. CDR3 protein: CASSQTNNEQFF. In DNA form, the CDR3 reads TGCGCCAGCAGCCAAACAAACAATGAGCAGTTCTTC.

The chain joins TRBV5-5 to TRBJ2-7, with D tentatively TRBD1 or TRBD2 (5 bases each). With 4 bases removed from V and 6 bases from J, the gap between germline ends came to 8 bases. The CDR3 extends over 11 amino acids. Germline V gene lookup returns CDR1 SGHKS and CDR2 YYEKEE (reference sequence). CDR3 in DNA: TGTGCCAGCAGCCACGGGGCCGAGCAGTACTTC. It encodes CASSHGAEQYF.

This clonotype was detected a few times. This sequence joins TRBV3-1 and TRBJ1-1; D possibly corresponds to TRBD1 (6 bases). V dropped 6 bases and J dropped 5 bases, with 16 bases sitting between them. This CDR3 spans 14 amino acids. CDR1 LGHDT and CDR2 YNNKEL come from the germline V gene (reference sequence). The CDR3 reads CASRNRAMSTEAFF. DNA of the CDR3: TGTGCCAGCAGAAACAGGGCCATGTCTACTGAAGCTTTCTTT.

This clonotype was counted only a few times. The V and J genes are TRBV7-6 and TRBJ2-3; D perhaps matches TRBD2 (6 bases). The V end lost 3 bases, the J end lost 5 bases, and 24 bases lay between the germline ends. CDR3 length equals 18 residues. Germline V lookup: CDR1 SGHVS, CDR2 FNYEAQ. The CDR3 region is CASSLLSAGTKGQDTQYF. The DNA of the CDR3 is TGTGCCAGCAGCTTGCTTAGCGCGGGAACCAAAGGTCAAGATACGCAGTATTTT. The full variable domain, its missing parts supplied by reference TRBV7-6 and TRBJ2-3, is GAGVSQSPRYKVTKRGQDVALRCDPISGHVSLYWYRQALGQGPEFLTYFNYEAQQDKSGLPNDRFSAERPEGSISTLTIQRTEQRDSAMYRCASSLLSAGTKGQDTQYFGPGTRLTVL.

This clonotype was observed many times. The genes are TRBV7-2 and TRBJ2-1; no clear D. Germline V gene lookup returns CDR1 SGHTA and CDR2 FQGNSA. The CDR3 is 12 residues long. The V gene lost 1 base and the J gene lost 3 bases, with 1 base spanning the gap. The CDR3 DNA reads TGTGCCAGCAGCTTAGGCTACAATGAGCAGTTCTTC. The encoded protein is CASSLGYNEQFF. The full variable domain, its missing parts supplied by reference TRBV7-2 and TRBJ2-1, is GAGVSQSPSNKVTEKGKDVELRCDPISGHTALYWYRQSLGQGLEFLIYFQGNSAPDKSGLPSDRFSAERTGGSVSTLTIQRTQQEDSAVYLCASSLGYNEQFFGPGTRLTVL.

The table lists this clonotype with a few counts. V is TRBV7-6 and J is TRBJ2-1, with a possible D match to TRBD2 (6 bases). The CDR3 totals 16 residues. V was shortened by 5 bases and J by 0 bases, with 14 bases between the two germline ends. CDR1 and CDR2 (germline): SGHVS, FNYEAQ. The CDR3 protein is CASSHGVGGSYNEQFF. The CDR3 DNA reads as TGTGCCAGCAGCCATGGAGTGGGGGGCTCCTACAATGAGCAGTTCTTC.

This chain connects TRBV12-3 or TRBV12-4 to TRBJ2-1; D remains unclear. V lost 3 bases and J 7 bases, leaving 19 bases between the germline ends. The CDR3 runs 16 residues. This CDR3 is CASSFFGYSLVNEQFF. CDR3 DNA: TGTGCCAGCAGTTTCTTTGGCTACTCGTTGGTGAATGAGCAGTTCTTC.

This clonotype was observed many times. V gene TRBV6-2 or TRBV6-3 combines with J gene TRBJ2-5; no firm D call. The CDR3 contains 12 residues. CDR1 is MNHEY, CDR2 SVGEGT, per germline. V was trimmed by 6 bases and J by 7 bases, leaving 12 bases between them. CDR3 nucleotides: TGTGCCAGCAGCCAAGATGAGGCGACCCAGTACTTC. Translated, it gives CASSQDEATQYF.

This chain uses TRBV18 with TRBJ2-7; the D gene could be TRBD1 or TRBD2 (5 bases each). Trimming cost V 4 bases and J 5 bases, with 9 bases left between them. Germline lookup yields CDR1 KGHSH and CDR2 LQKENI. There are 12 residues in the CDR3. CDR3 coding DNA: TGTGCCAGCTCACGGGACGGGGACGAGCAGTACTTC. Encoded protein: CASSRDGDEQYF.

The chain uses TRBV15 and TRBJ2-1, with a weak D call TRBD2 (6 bases). The V and J ends lost 9 bases and 4 bases respectively, with 22 bases between them. The CDR3 extends over 16 amino acids. In germline, CDR1 is LNHNV, CDR2 YYDKDF (reference sequence). In DNA, the CDR3 is TGTGCCACTACGGAGGGTATCGGTCTTCAATACAATGAGCAGTTCTTC. Its translation is CATTEGIGLQYNEQFF.